Reported below is one T cell receptor (beta chain). Its antigen remains undetermined. No base qualities exist here, and no much larger clone lies one base off it. This sample was included in a study of cytomegalovirus exposure and HLA in healthy donors (dated by TCRdb to about 2017). Notes on the research overall: A later analysis indicated that the roughly 120 validation repertoires were generated on the platform also employed for the approximately 700 repertoires of the first cohort. The study combined high-throughput TCR immunosequencing, statistical association of individual TCRs with disease status, and machine learning to predict cytomegalovirus infection status. A separate validation cohort of roughly 120 different subjects was used in addition to the approximately 700-subject first cohort. The study aimed to test whether cataloging public T cell receptors could reveal signatures of past pathogen exposure. Paper-wide results and their limitations: Across donors, most TCR sequences were observed very rarely, whereas some public TCRs were present in many individuals. The validation cohort had no HLA typing available for a later analysis, so co-occurrence within that cohort was assessed over all 130 or so repertoires. Cytomegalovirus status was reported to be diagnosed by the classifier with high specificity and sensitivity in both the original and validation cohorts. Of the cluster scores, 90% to 95% were above 0 in a later analysis, which found that TCRs clustered in the first cohort also tended to co-occur in the 120 validation repertoires. It was suggested by the authors that the approach could potentially be generalized to other disease states and immunological phenotypes. Three of the identified cytomegalovirus-associated TCR beta chains were confirmed in vitro to be specific for cytomegalovirus antigens. In the study, 150 to 200 TCR beta chains were listed as associated with cytomegalovirus.

The library was made by the immunoSEQ multiplex PCR assay. The original pipeline was this. A statistical classification framework was built to diagnose cytomegalovirus status from the catalog of TCR beta chain sequences. TCRdb mirrors the immuneACCESS table, restricted to in-frame sequences. Some clones are absent from its copies; in checked studies, under half trace to an unresolved V gene, and the reason for the others is unknown. V and J calls plus clone size are reproduced from that table; the DNA served to infer D and trimming. Counted in this sample were 150,000 to 200,000 clones; roughly 90% of them appeared once. The ten top clones hold about a tenth of the sample. Separate from the approximately 670-subject first cohort, the validation cohort of roughly 120 subjects was the group to which the donors belonged. The CDR3 covers 13 residues, taking in both the cysteine and the phenylalanine. Only CDR3 DNA is held: 39 bases, read in frame from base 1. Trimming takes 1 base from V and 9 bases from J, and the germline ends sit 10 bases apart. CDR1 and CDR2, looked up from the germline V gene, are SGHAT and FQNNGV.

The sample consisted of PBMCs. The sequence derives from a woman aged 18-29 years in good health and CMV-seropositive. The V and J genes are TRBV11-2 and TRBJ1-5; too little of a D gene remains to name it. CDR3 loop: CASSLVEVGPQHF. DNA sequence: TGTGCCAGCAGCTTAGTTGAGGTGGGGCCCCAGCATTTT.